The sequence of this T cell receptor (beta chain) was determined in a study of long-term antiretroviral therapy in people with HIV. General study points: Diversity rose after ART but stayed below transplant donor controls. HIV repertoire CDR3 lengths ranged less widely than those of controls. Repertoire composition at all time points was dominated by clones that had expanded before ART.

Every HIV-positive participant received treatment in the United States. In regard to this clone: Its target is unknown.

An immunoSEQ assay, version v3.0, was performed at survey level. TCRdb's copy holds only in-frame clones and misses some; the assay was immunoSEQ multiplex PCR. The sample carries about 25,000 clones, 76% recorded once. The V gene's germline CDR1 is SGHNT and CDR2 YYREEE (reference sequence). The J segment lost 2 bases and the V segment lost 4 bases, leaving 15 bases of the junction unmatched. The CDR3 contains 18 residues. This sequence was found in a woman aged 40 to 50 with HIV. Sequencing used unsorted PBMCs, obtained 1.1 years before starting antiretroviral therapy. The chain combines TRBV5-4 with TRBJ2-5; 9 nucleotides agree with TRBD2. Written as DNA, the CDR3 is TGTGCCAGCAGCCTACCCCCCGGGCGGGGGGGCTTACAAGAGACCCAGTACTTC. It specifies CASSLPPGRGGLQETQYF.